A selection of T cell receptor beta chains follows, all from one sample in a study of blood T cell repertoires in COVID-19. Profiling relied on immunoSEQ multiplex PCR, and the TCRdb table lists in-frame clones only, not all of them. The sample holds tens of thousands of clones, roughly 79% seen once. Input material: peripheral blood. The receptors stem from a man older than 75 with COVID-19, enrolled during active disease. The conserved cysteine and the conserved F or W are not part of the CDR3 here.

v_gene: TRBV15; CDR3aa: ATSRDAGQMAQPQH
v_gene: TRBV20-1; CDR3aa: SASPTTEAF
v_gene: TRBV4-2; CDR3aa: ASSQEGQVHGYT
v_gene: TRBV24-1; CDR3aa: ATSDLGTSGTTYNEQF
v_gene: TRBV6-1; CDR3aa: ASSEAGGGDNTGELF
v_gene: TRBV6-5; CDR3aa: ASSSRASINSPLH
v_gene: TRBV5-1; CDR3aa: ASSSRLAGPTDTQY
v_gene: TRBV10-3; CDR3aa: AISESVTDLNTEAF
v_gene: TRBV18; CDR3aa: ASSPPVRGQGYT
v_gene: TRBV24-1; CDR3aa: ATSEDSYNEQF
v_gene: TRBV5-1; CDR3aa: ASSPGQGPYEQY
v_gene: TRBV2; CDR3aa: ASSVGPGIGGYT
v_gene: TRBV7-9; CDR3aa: ASSLGRNRNGYT
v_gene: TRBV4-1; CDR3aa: ASSQVSTAGGGGYEQY
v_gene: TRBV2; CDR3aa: ASSRAGANTGELF
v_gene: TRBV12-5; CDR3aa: ASGRVGIDTEAF
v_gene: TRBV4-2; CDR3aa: ASSQGQGGSPLH
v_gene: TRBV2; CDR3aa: ASSGQGKSPLH
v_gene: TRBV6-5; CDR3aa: ASSGSSGGDSPLH
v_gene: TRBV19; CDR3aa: ASSQGQGAYEQY
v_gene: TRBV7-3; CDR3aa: ASSLTGLAGFTDTQY
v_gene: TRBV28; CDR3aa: ASIWGGRALGTDTQY
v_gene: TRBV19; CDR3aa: ASSIFRVRNQPQH
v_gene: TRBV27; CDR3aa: ASSWLGGYEQY
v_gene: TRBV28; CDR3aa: ASSVRVLAKNIQY
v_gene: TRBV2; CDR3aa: ASSAIAVSYEQY
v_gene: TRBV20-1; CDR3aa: SASRLVGTAYQPQH
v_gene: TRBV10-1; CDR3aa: ASSDRAGNYNEQF
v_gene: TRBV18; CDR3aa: ASSPEVRVYPSYT
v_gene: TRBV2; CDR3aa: ASSEAGDYT
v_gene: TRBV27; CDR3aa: ASSPNIRQGIYEQY
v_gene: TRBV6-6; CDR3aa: ASSYSRGQPQH
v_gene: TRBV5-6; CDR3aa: ASSPLTSGASQETQY
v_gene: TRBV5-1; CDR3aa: ASSPGQGWGGTEAF
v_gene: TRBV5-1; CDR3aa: ASSPAAGVRDTQY
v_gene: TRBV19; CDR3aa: ASSIPGLAGGEQY
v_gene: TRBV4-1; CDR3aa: ASSQERRGSAYNEQF
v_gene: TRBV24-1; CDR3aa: ATSVSLGTGGMETQY
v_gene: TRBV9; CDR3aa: ASSVRGSSGNTIY
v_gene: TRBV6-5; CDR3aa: ASSYAENTEAF
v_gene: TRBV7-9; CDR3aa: ASSLAGGAETQY
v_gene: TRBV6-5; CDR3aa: ASSGGTTGDQPQH
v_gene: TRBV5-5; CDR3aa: ASSLGTPANTGELF
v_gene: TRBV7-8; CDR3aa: ASSLARGQSTDTQY
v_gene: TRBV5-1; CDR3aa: ASSVGTGAYNEQF
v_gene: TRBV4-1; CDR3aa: ASSQGLAEAYEQY